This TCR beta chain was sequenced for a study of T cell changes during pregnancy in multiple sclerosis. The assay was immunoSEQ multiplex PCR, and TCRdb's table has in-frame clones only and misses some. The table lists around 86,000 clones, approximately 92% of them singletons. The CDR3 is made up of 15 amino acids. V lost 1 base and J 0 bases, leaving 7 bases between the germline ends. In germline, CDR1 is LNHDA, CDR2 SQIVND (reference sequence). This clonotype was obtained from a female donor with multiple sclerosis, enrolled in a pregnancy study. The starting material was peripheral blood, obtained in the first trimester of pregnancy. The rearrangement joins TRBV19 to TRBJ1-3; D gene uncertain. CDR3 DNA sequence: TGTGCCAGTAGTATAGCGACAAGCTCTGGAAACACCATATATTTT. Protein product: CASSIATSSGNTIYF. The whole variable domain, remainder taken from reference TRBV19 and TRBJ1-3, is DGGITQSPKYLFRKEGQNVTLSCEQNLNHDAMYWYRQDPGQGLRLIYYSQIVNDFQKGDIAEGYSVSREKKESFPLTVTSAQKNPTAFYLCASSIATSSGNTIYFGEGSWLTVV.